Below, 9 T cell receptor beta chains from the same sample are listed, as sequenced in a study of shared clonotypes between healthy human individuals. Naive-designated CD8 cells lacked CD45RO, were positively enriched for CCR7, and omitted terminally differentiated effector memory CD45RA+ cells. Libraries were prepared by immunoSEQ multiplex PCR; TCRdb keeps only in-frame clonotypes and omits some of them. The sample records hundreds of thousands of clones, roughly 96% being singletons. What was sequenced was naive CD8+ T cells sorted from blood. The receptors were gathered from a woman between 25 and 40 years old in good health.

This clone was recorded only once. The chain links TRBV19 to TRBJ1-4, with D perhaps matching TRBD1 (5 bases). There are 13 residues in the CDR3. V was pared by 9 bases and J by 5 bases, with 13 bases between. Per germline, CDR1 LNHDA and CDR2 SQIVND (reference sequence). The CDR3 spells CASTGGLNEKLFF. CDR3 DNA sequence: TGTGCCAGCACGGGGGGATTGAATGAAAAACTGTTTTTT.

V and J are TRBV20-1 and TRBJ2-7; no clear D. Trimming took off 3 bases at V and 3 bases at J, with 6 bases between the two ends. Per germline, CDR1 DFQATT and CDR2 SNEGSKA (reference sequence). CDR3 length: 11 residues. The CDR3 bases are TGCAGTGCTAGTTGGGACTACGAGCAGTACTTC. Its protein product is CSASWDYEQYF.

The CDR3 nucleotides read TGTGCCAGCAACGGTCTAGCGAGCTCCTACGAGCAGTACTTC. It encodes CASNGLASSYEQYF. The V call is TRBV2, the J call TRBJ2-7; a possible D gene is TRBD2 (6 bases). Trimming pared 7 bases from V and 0 bases from J, leaving 13 bases between. The CDR3 covers 14 residues. The V gene's germline CDR1 is SNHLY and CDR2 FYNNEI.

This chain links TRBV4-1 with TRBJ1-2; 9 bases are shared with TRBD1. CDR3 size: 20 residues. With V trimmed by 0 bases and J by 5 bases, 19 bases remained unmatched. The germline V gene encodes CDR1 MGHRA and CDR2 YSYEKL. CDR3 region: CASSQDGAPGQGRSLYGYTF. In nucleotides, the CDR3 is TGCGCCAGCAGCCAAGATGGTGCCCCGGGACAGGGACGGTCCCTTTATGGCTACACCTTC.

The chain uses TRBV6-1 and TRBJ1-4; 8 nucleotides match TRBD1. The CDR3 has 14 amino acids. CDR1 is MNHNS and CDR2 is SASEGT in the germline V gene. Germline trimming cut 4 bases from V and 6 bases from J; bases unmatched to any gene: 4. The chain's CDR3 is CASSVQGAYEKLFF. DNA of the CDR3: TGTGCCAGCAGTGTTCAGGGGGCCTATGAAAAACTGTTTTTT.

This chain joins TRBV7-3 and TRBJ2-7, with 14 bases identical to TRBD2. Unmatched junction bases numbered 6, after V lost 5 bases and J lost 9 bases. The CDR3 has 14 residues. Germline CDR1 and CDR2: SGHTA and FQGTGA. In DNA form, the CDR3 reads TGTGCCAGCAGCCCAGGGACTAGCGGGAGTGGGCAGTACTTC. Its protein product is CASSPGTSGSGQYF.

The V call is TRBV28, the J call TRBJ2-5, with 10 nucleotides matching TRBD1. The CDR3 is 20 amino acids. CDR1 and CDR2 from the germline V gene are MDHEN and SYDVKM. V lost 2 bases, J lost 2 bases, and 17 bases stayed unmatched. DNA for the CDR3: TGTGCCAGCAGTTTAGGGGCGGAGACAGGGGGCGGGAGCGGACAAGAGACCCAGTACTTC. This encodes CASSLGAETGGGSGQETQYF. Full variable domain (missing parts from reference TRBV28 and TRBJ2-5): DVKVTQSSRYLVKRTGEKVFLECVQDMDHENMFWYRQDPGLGLRLIYFSYDVKMKEKGDIPEGYSVSREKKERFSLILESASTNQTSMYLCASSLGAETGGGSGQETQYFGPGTRLLVL.

The CDR3 loop is CASSDTNWEQYF. In DNA, the CDR3 is TGCGCCAGCTCAGACACCAATTGGGAGCAGTACTTC. The V and J genes are TRBV5-1 and TRBJ2-7, with unresolved D. The CDR3 has 12 residues. V shed 7 bases and J shed 7 bases, with 15 bases lying between them. Germline CDR1 is SGHRS and CDR2 is YFSETQ.

Regarding this clone: The germline gene is not matched at one end of the junction; a read error may be the cause. This sequence joins TRBV7-6 and TRBJ2-7; weak D call: TRBD2 (5 bases). The CDR3 spans 14 residues. Germline CDR1 is SGHVS and CDR2 is FNYEAQ. In nucleotides, the CDR3 is TGTGCCAGCACCCTTCGCTCGGGGTTCTACGGGCAGTACTTC. This codes for CASTLRSGFYGQYF.